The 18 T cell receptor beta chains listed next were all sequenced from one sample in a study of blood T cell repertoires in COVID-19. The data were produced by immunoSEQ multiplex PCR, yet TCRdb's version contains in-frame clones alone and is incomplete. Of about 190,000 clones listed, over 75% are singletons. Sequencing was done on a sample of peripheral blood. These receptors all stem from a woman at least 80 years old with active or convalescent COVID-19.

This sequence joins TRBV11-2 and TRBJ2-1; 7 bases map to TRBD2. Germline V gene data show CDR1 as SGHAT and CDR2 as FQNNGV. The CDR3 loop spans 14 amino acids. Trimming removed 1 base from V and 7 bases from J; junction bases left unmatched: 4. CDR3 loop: CASSLGVSGNEQFF. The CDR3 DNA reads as TGTGCCAGCAGCTTAGGGGTTAGCGGGAATGAGCAGTTCTTC.

In DNA, the CDR3 is TGTGCCAGCAGTGAACAAGGATTCCTCGGGAATTCACCCCTCCACTTT. Its translation: CASSEQGFLGNSPLHF. This rearrangement joins TRBV6-1 to TRBJ1-6; no clear D. This CDR3 is 16 amino acids long. Deletions cut 2 bases from V and 7 bases from J, with 15 bases between. Germline CDR1 reads MNHNS; CDR2 reads SASEGT.

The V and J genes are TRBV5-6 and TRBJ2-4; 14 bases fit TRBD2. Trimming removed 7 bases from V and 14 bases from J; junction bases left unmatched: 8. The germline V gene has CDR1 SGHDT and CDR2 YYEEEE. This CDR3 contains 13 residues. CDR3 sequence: CASRGTSGGKEYF. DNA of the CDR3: TGTGCCAGCCGCGGGACTAGCGGGGGAAAGGAGTACTTC. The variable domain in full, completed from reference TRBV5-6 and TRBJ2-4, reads DAGVTQSPTHLIKTRGQQVTLRCSPKSGHDTVSWYQQALGQGPQFIFQYYEEEERQRGNFPDRFSGHQFPNYSSELNVNALLLGDSALYLCASRGTSGGKEYFGAGTRLSVL.

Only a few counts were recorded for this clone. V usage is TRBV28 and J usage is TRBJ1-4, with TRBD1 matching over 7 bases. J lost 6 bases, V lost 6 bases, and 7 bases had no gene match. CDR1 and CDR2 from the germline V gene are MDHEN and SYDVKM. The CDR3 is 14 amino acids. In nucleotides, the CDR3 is TGTGCCAGCAGGACGACAGGGCTGGATGAAAAACTGTTTTTT. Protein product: CASRTTGLDEKLFF.

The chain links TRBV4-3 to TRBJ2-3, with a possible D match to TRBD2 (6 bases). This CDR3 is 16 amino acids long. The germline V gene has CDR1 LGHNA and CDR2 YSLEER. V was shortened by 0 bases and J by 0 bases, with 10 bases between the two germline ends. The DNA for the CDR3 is TGCGCCAGCAGCCAAGATTCGGCGGGGAGCACAGATACGCAGTATTTT. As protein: CASSQDSAGSTDTQYF.

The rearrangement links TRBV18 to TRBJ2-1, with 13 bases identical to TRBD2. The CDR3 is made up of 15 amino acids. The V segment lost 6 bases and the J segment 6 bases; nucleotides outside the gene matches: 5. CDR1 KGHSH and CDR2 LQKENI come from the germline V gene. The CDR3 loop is CASSPGLAGINEQFF. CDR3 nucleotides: TGTGCCAGCTCTCCGGGACTAGCGGGGATCAATGAGCAGTTCTTC.

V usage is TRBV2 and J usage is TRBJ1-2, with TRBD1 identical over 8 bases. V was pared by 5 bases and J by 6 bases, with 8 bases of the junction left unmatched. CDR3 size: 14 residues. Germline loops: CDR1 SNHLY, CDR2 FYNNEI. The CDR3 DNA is TGTGCCAGCAGTAGACAGGGGATTGGGGATGGCTACACCTTC. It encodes CASSRQGIGDGYTF.

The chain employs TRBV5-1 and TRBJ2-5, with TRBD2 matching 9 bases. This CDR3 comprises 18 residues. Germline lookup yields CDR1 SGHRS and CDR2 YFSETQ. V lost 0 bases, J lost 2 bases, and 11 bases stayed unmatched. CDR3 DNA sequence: TGCGCCAGCAGCTTGGGGGTAGCGGGGGTCATAGCACAAGAGACCCAGTACTTC. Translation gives CASSLGVAGVIAQETQYF. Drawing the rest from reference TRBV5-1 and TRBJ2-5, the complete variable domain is KAGVTQTPRYLIKTRGQQVTLSCSPISGHRSVSWYQQTPGQGLQFLFEYFSETQRNKGNFPGRFSGRQFSNSRSEMNVSTLELGDSALYLCASSLGVAGVIAQETQYFGPGTRLLVL.

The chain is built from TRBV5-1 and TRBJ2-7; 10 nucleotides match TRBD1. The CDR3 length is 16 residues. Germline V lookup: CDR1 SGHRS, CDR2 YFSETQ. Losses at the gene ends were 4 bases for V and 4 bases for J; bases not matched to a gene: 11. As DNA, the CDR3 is TGCGCCAGCAGCAACGAACCGGGACAGGGGCGGTACGAGCAGTACTTC. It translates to CASSNEPGQGRYEQYF.

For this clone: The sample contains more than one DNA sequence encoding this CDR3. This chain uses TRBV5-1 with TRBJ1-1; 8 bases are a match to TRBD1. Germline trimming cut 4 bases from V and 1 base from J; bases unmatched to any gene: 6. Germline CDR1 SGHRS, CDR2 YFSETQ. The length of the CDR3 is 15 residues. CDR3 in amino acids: CASSTDGQGNTEAFF. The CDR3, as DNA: TGCGCCAGCAGCACGGACGGACAGGGGAACACTGAAGCTTTCTTT.

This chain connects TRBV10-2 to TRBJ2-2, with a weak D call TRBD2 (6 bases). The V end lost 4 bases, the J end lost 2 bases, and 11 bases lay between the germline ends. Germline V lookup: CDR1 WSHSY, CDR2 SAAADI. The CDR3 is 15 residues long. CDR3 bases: TGCGCCAGCAGTGGTCCAGGGACTAACACCGGGGAGCTGTTTTTT. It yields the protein CASSGPGTNTGELFF.

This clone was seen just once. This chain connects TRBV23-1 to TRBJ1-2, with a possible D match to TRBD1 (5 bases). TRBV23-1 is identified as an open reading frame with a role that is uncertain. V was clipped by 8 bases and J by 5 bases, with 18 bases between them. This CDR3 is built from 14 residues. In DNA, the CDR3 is TGCGCCAGCGCGTGGGGGGTGAAGGATTATGGCTACACCTTC. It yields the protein CASAWGVKDYGYTF.

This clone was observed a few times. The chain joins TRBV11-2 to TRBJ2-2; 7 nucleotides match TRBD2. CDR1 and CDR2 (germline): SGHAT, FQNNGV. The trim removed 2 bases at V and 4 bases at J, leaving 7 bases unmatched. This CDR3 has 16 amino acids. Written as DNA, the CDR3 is TGTGCCAGCAGCTTACCGGGACTAATCGGCACCGGGGAGCTGTTTTTT. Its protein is CASSLPGLIGTGELFF.

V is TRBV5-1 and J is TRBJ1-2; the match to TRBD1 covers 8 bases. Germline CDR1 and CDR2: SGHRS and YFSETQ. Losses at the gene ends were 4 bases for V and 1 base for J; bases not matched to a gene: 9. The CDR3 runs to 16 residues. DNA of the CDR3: TGCGCCAGCAGCCAAAAGGGGGACAGGATTAACTATGGCTACACCTTC. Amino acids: CASSQKGDRINYGYTF.

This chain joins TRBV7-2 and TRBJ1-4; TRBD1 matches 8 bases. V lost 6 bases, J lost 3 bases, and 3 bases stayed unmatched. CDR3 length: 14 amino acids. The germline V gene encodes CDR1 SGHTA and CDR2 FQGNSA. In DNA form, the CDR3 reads TGTGCCAGCAGGCCGACAGGGGCTAATGAAAAACTGTTTTTT. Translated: CASRPTGANEKLFF.

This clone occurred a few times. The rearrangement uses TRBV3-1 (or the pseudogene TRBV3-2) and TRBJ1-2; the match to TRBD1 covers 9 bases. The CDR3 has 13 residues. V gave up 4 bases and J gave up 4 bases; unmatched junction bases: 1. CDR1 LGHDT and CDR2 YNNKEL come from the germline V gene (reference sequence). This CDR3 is CASSPTGGYGYTF. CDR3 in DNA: TGTGCCAGCAGCCCGACAGGGGGCTATGGCTACACCTTC.

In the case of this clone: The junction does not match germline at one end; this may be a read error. This CDR3 is CASRSRTGQEGF. For the CDR3, the DNA is TGTGCCAGTAGGTCGCGGACAGGGCAGGAGGGCTTC. The chain links TRBV19 to TRBJ1-2; TRBD1 aligns across 8 bases. CDR1 and CDR2 (germline): LNHDA, SQIVND (reference sequence). The CDR3 length is 12 residues.

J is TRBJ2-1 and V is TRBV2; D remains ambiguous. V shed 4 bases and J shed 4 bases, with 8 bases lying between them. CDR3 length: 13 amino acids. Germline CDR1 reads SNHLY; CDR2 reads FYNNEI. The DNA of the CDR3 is TGTGCCAGCAGTGTTGTACAATACAATGAGCAGTTCTTC. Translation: CASSVVQYNEQFF.